The 28 T cell receptor beta chains listed next were all sequenced from one sample in a study of T-cell reconstitution after alpha-beta-depleted transplantation in children. Using unique molecular identifiers, the investigators prepared the TCRbeta library. MiXCR was run by TCRdb on the PCR reads, yielding one entry per CDR3 protein. The sample lists approximately 640,000 distinct CDR3 sequences; 15% to 20% were seen once. The sample in question was PBMCs from the stem cell graft donor, obtained from the stem cell graft. The receptors come from a human donor who donated a stem cell graft to a child with acute myeloid leukemia.

This clonotype was counted at least ten times. V gene TRBV6-5 combines with J gene TRBJ2-1; 7 bases are shared with TRBD1. The CDR3 covers 15 residues. Trimming took 5 bases from V and 1 from J; bases not matched to a gene: 5. Per the germline V gene, CDR1 is MNHEY and CDR2 is SVGAGI. The CDR3 reads CASSRDRWSYNEQFF. CDR3 DNA: TGTGCCAGCAGTAGGGACAGATGGTCCTACAATGAGCAGTTCTTC.

The chain joins TRBV7-9 to TRBJ2-1, with 7 bases fitting TRBD2. V dropped 6 bases and J dropped 6; count of bases not matched to a gene: 8. CDR1 is SEHNR, CDR2 FQNEAQ, per germline (reference sequence). This CDR3 comprises 14 residues. CDR3 DNA sequence: TGTGCCAGCAGGCCCGATGGGGGGGGCAATGAGCAGTTCTTC. It specifies CASRPDGGGNEQFF. Full variable domain (missing parts from reference TRBV7-9 and TRBJ2-1): DTGVSQNPRHKITKRGQNVTFRCDPISEHNRLYWYRQTLGQGPEFLTYFQNEAQLEKSRLLSDRFSAERPKGSFSTLEIQRTEQGDSAMYLCASRPDGGGNEQFFGPGTRLTVL.

The chain recombines TRBV6-5 with TRBJ2-4; D is undetermined. Trimming took off 6 bases at V and 3 bases at J, with 15 bases between the two ends. Germline CDR1 MNHEY, CDR2 SVGAGI. The CDR3 extends over 15 amino acids. The CDR3: CASSPFDTGKNIQYF. The CDR3 region has the DNA TGTGCCAGCAGCCCCTTCGACACGGGCAAAAACATTCAGTACTTC.

A few counts support this clonotype. V gene TRBV5-1 combines with J gene TRBJ2-3; 9 bases line up with TRBD2. The V segment lost 1 base and the J segment 2 bases; nucleotides outside the gene matches: 5. Germline V gene data show CDR1 as SGHRS and CDR2 as YFSETQ. This CDR3 comprises 16 residues. The DNA for the CDR3 is TGCGCCAGCAGCTTGCAGGCGGGGGGGAACACAGATACGCAGTATTTT. The encoded protein is CASSLQAGGNTDTQYF.

This clonotype was counted ten times or more. The chain combines TRBV20-1 with TRBJ1-2; maybe TRBD1 (6 bases). The CDR3 contains 16 residues. V dropped 2 bases and J dropped 8 bases, with 24 bases sitting between them. The germline V gene encodes CDR1 DFQATT and CDR2 SNEGSKA (reference sequence). The CDR3 loop is CSARTGNPGVFWGYTF. CDR3 nucleotides: TGCAGTGCTAGAACTGGAAATCCAGGGGTATTCTGGGGCTACACCTTC.

This clonotype was found many times. The chain couples TRBV6-5 to TRBJ1-2, with D unresolved. The CDR3 runs 11 residues. Germline V CDR1 and CDR2: MNHEY, SVGAGI. V gave up 10 bases and J gave up 6 bases, with 12 bases separating them. CDR3 in DNA: TGTGCCACCTATGAGCTACATGGCTACACCTTC. Residues: CATYELHGYTF.

This sequence joins TRBV5-1 and TRBJ2-6, with 8 bases fitting TRBD1. This CDR3 is 17 amino acids long. Trimming took 0 bases from V and 0 from J; bases not matched to a gene: 2. Germline-derived CDR1 and CDR2 are SGHRS and YFSETQ. The CDR3 here is CASSLGDRFSGANVLTF. The CDR3 region has the DNA TGCGCCAGCAGCTTGGGGGACAGGTTCTCTGGGGCCAACGTCCTGACTTTC.

This clonotype was counted between two and nine times. This chain joins TRBV5-1 and TRBJ2-1; TRBD2 matches at 7 bases. This CDR3 is built from 15 residues. Germline CDR1 is SGHRS and CDR2 is YFSETQ. Germline trimming cut 4 bases from V and 2 bases from J; bases unmatched to any gene: 6. As DNA, the CDR3 is TGCGCCAGCAGCCCCTGGGGGGGGGCCTACAATGAGCAGTTCTTC. It translates to CASSPWGGAYNEQFF.

This clonotype was seen only a few times. The chain carries TRBV24-1 and TRBJ2-1; D gene uncertain. V lost 9 bases and J 5 bases, leaving 7 bases between the germline ends. The germline gives CDR1 KGHDR, CDR2 SFDVKD. The CDR3 runs to 11 residues. CDR3 nucleotide sequence: TGTGCCACCCAGACTGACAATGAGCAGTTCTTC. Translation: CATQTDNEQFF.

The chain joins TRBV6-2 or TRBV6-3 to TRBJ2-7; D is uncertain. The CDR3 has 13 amino acids. The germline V gene has CDR1 MNHEY and CDR2 SVGEGT. Trimming pared 8 bases from V and 0 bases from J, leaving 11 bases between. In nucleotides, the CDR3 is TGTGCCAGCCGAACAGTCGACTCCTACGAGCAGTACGTC. Protein sequence: CASRTVDSYEQYV.

V usage is TRBV7-6 and J usage is TRBJ1-3, with a tentative D call TRBD1 (6 bases). This CDR3 has 14 amino acids. Trimming pared 5 bases from V and 4 bases from J, leaving 12 bases between. Germline-derived CDR1 and CDR2 are SGHVS and FNYEAQ. The CDR3 loop reads CASSLGTPGNTIYF. CDR3 nucleotide sequence: TGTGCCAGCAGCCTCGGGACACCAGGAAACACCATATATTTT. Variable domain in full (rest from reference TRBV7-6 and TRBJ1-3): GAGVSQSPRYKVTKRGQDVALRCDPISGHVSLYWYRQALGQGPEFLTYFNYEAQQDKSGLPNDRFSAERPEGSISTLTIQRTEQRDSAMYRCASSLGTPGNTIYFGEGSWLTVV.

In its sample, this clonotype was seen a few times. The rearrangement uses TRBV12-3 or TRBV12-4 and TRBJ2-5; possibly TRBD2 for D (6 bases). Trimming shortened V by 6 bases and J by 2 bases, and 10 bases separated the two germline ends. This CDR3 comprises 13 residues. The CDR3 loop reads CASSRDWQETQYF. The CDR3 region has the DNA TGTGCCAGCAGCAGGGACTGGCAAGAGACCCAGTACTTC.

This clonotype came up a few times. The chain couples TRBV6-5 to TRBJ1-1; D might be TRBD1 (6 bases). This CDR3 has 14 amino acids. Germline CDR1 MNHEY, CDR2 SVGAGI. Trimming shortened V by 8 bases and J by 1 base, and 14 bases separated the two germline ends. The CDR3 coding sequence is TGTGCCAGCGGTACATCGGGACAGAACACTGAAGCTTTCTTT. Encoded protein: CASGTSGQNTEAFF.

The chain joins TRBV20-1 to TRBJ1-1, with 7 bases aligning to TRBD1. After removal of 1 base from V and 1 base from J, the junction contained 9 bases not matched to a gene. The length of the CDR3 is 16 residues. Germline CDR1 reads DFQATT; CDR2 reads SNEGSKA (reference sequence). CDR3 bases: TGCAGTGCTAGAGGGCCCAGGGGGTGGGGGAACACTGAAGCTTTCTTT. It is translated as CSARGPRGWGNTEAFF.

The V and J genes are TRBV20-1 and TRBJ2-4; the D gene is possibly TRBD2 (6 bases). CDR1 and CDR2 (germline): DFQATT, SNEGSKA (reference sequence). V was shortened by 4 bases and J by 8 bases, with 12 bases between the two germline ends. The CDR3 totals 12 residues. Written as DNA, the CDR3 is TGCAGTGCTATCTCCGGGACTGACATTCAGTACTTC. Protein: CSAISGTDIQYF.

The CDR3 region has the DNA TGCAGCGGGGGCTCGCGATTCCAAGAGACCCAGTACTTC. Translation: CSGGSRFQETQYF. The gene calls are TRBV29-1 and TRBJ2-5, with TRBD1 as a possible D gene (5 bases). Germline values: CDR1 SQVTM, CDR2 ANQGSEA. The CDR3 runs 13 residues. Deletions cut 7 bases from V and 1 base from J, with 13 bases between.

The chain links TRBV24-1 to TRBJ2-1; 12 bases are shared with TRBD2. The ends lost 1 base at V and 6 bases at J; junction bases unmatched: 12. Germline CDR1 KGHDR, CDR2 SFDVKD. This CDR3 spans 19 amino acids. CDR3 DNA sequence: TGTGCCACCAGTGATTTCAGGACTAGCGGGGTCAACCCGGCCAATGAGCAGTTCTTC. Translation gives CATSDFRTSGVNPANEQFF.

This sequence joins TRBV9 and TRBJ1-2; D is uncertain. From germline, CDR1 is SGDLS and CDR2 YYNGEE. V lost 4 bases and J lost 8, with 15 bases in between. The CDR3 loop spans 13 amino acids. The CDR3 here is CASSPGEGVGYTF. CDR3 nucleotides: TGTGCCAGCAGCCCCGGAGAGGGAGTGGGCTACACCTTC. The full variable domain, completed using reference TRBV9 and TRBJ1-2, is DSGVTQTPKHLITATGQRVTLRCSPRSGDLSVYWYQQSLDQGLQFLIQYYNGEERAKGNILERFSAQQFPDLHSELNLSSLELGDSALYFCASSPGEGVGYTFGSGTRLTVV.

CDR3 region: CASNTAGMNTEAFF. DNA for the CDR3: TGTGCCAGTAATACGGCAGGAATGAACACTGAAGCTTTCTTT. The chain links TRBV12-3 or TRBV12-4 to TRBJ1-1, with D unclear. The CDR3 length is 14 residues. Between the trimmed V and J ends, which lost 9 bases and 0 bases, there was a span of 14 bases.

The rearrangement uses TRBV5-5 and TRBJ1-6, with D unresolved. The CDR3 extends over 15 amino acids. Trimming removed 1 base at V and 7 bases at J, with 12 bases between. Per the germline V gene, CDR1 is SGHKS and CDR2 is YYEKEE (reference sequence). The CDR3 DNA reads TGTGCCAGCAGCTTGTCCCTCTTGGGCAATTCACCCCTCCACTTT. It yields the protein CASSLSLLGNSPLHF.

This clonotype was counted only a few times. The CDR3 reads CASSFPPHEQYF. The CDR3 DNA follows: TGTGCCAGCAGTTTCCCCCCTCACGAGCAGTACTTC. The V call is TRBV28, the J call TRBJ2-7; D is ambiguous. The CDR3 spans 12 residues. V dropped 3 bases and J dropped 5 bases, with 8 bases sitting between them. CDR1 is MDHEN, CDR2 SYDVKM, per germline.

The chain has TRBV5-1 and TRBJ2-1; D could derive from TRBD1 or TRBD2 (5 bases each). This CDR3 comprises 15 residues. The V gene's germline CDR1 is SGHRS and CDR2 YFSETQ. Trimming left V 1 base short and J 5 bases short, with 13 bases between. In DNA, the CDR3 is TGCGCCAGCAGCTTGCAGGGACCTCCTAACAATGAGCAGTTCTTC. This encodes CASSLQGPPNNEQFF.

The sample holds a few counts of this clonotype. The chain links TRBV5-1 to TRBJ1-6, with D unresolved. This CDR3 has 14 residues. V gave up 0 bases and J gave up 8 bases, with 9 bases separating them. Germline loops: CDR1 SGHRS, CDR2 YFSETQ. For the CDR3, the DNA is TGCGCCAGCAGCTTGGGCAGGCTGGATTCACCCCTCCACTTT. Amino acid sequence: CASSLGRLDSPLHF.

In this sample, this clonotype turned up a few times. The gene calls are TRBV7-9 and TRBJ1-5, with 7 bases lining up with TRBD1. V lost 1 base, J lost 7 bases, and 7 bases stayed unmatched. The germline gives CDR1 SEHNR, CDR2 FQNEAQ (reference sequence). The CDR3 has 15 residues. CDR3 in DNA: TGTGCCAGCAGCTTAGGCGGGACAGTAGGACAGCCCCAGCATTTT. Amino acid sequence: CASSLGGTVGQPQHF.

This clonotype was seen repeatedly, ten times or more. This chain joins TRBV5-5 and TRBJ1-1, with D possibly TRBD1 on 6 matching bases. Trimming removed 0 bases from V and 4 bases from J, with 7 bases in between. There are 13 residues in the CDR3. Germline values: CDR1 SGHKS, CDR2 YYEKEE (reference sequence). As DNA, the CDR3 is TGTGCCAGCAGCTTGGGGGGGGCCACTGAAGCTTTCTTT. It translates to CASSLGGATEAFF.

V and J are TRBV24-1 and TRBJ1-5; D gene ambiguous. The CDR3 totals 18 residues. Trimming took 0 bases from V and 1 from J, leaving 15 bases between them. CDR1 and CDR2 from the germline V gene are KGHDR and SFDVKD. The CDR3 protein is CATSDLRQIYLSNQPQHF. The CDR3, as DNA: TGTGCCACCAGTGATTTGAGGCAGATATATCTAAGCAATCAGCCCCAGCATTTT.

This clonotype appeared many times. V usage is TRBV7-2 and J usage is TRBJ2-7; possible D gene TRBD2, 7 bases. The CDR3 totals 17 residues. V was trimmed by 0 bases and J by 0 bases, leaving 15 bases between them. The V gene's germline CDR1 is SGHTA and CDR2 FQGNSA. CDR3 protein: CASSLARRGGRSYEQYF. The CDR3 region has the DNA TGTGCCAGCAGCTTAGCCAGAAGGGGGGGACGCTCCTACGAGCAGTACTTC.

The table lists this clonotype with many counts. The rearrangement uses TRBV5-1 and TRBJ2-7; possible D gene TRBD1, 6 bases. The CDR3 totals 14 residues. V dropped 0 bases and J dropped 2 bases, with 9 bases sitting between them. Germline CDR1 reads SGHRS; CDR2 reads YFSETQ. The CDR3 is CASSLATGAYEQYV. In nucleotides, the CDR3 is TGCGCCAGCAGCTTGGCGACAGGAGCCTACGAGCAGTACGTC.